Included here is one T cell receptor (beta chain) sequence, with context. This record comes from a study of blood T cell repertoires in COVID-19. Study as a whole: The United States, Italy and Spain supplied acute and convalescent COVID-19 samples.

The CDR3 covers 14 residues. V gave up 6 bases and J gave up 2 bases; unmatched junction bases: 6. Germline V gives CDR1 MDHEN, CDR2 SYDVKM. This table comes from immunoSEQ multiplex PCR, and its TCRdb copy is limited to in-frame clones, with some not included. Here the sample spans over 250,000 clones, over 85% being singletons. This sequence originates from a woman in her sixties who had recovered from COVID-19. Sequencing was done on a sample of PBMCs or T cells enriched from blood (not recorded which). This sequence joins TRBV28 and TRBJ2-7; 8 positions agree with TRBD2. CDR3 protein: CASRGSGGPYEQYF. CDR3 coding DNA: TGTGCCAGCAGAGGAAGCGGGGGCCCCTACGAGCAGTACTTC.